This TCR beta chain emerged from a study of T cells expressing NK-cell markers. Study outcomes and limitations: The leading position in the CD3+CD56-NKG2C+ fraction of a handful of donors also went to these clonotypes.

A note on this clonotype: Antigen specificity is unknown.

Germline V gene data show CDR1 as SQVTM and CDR2 as ANQGSEA. This CDR3 spans 13 amino acids. From the 5' RACE reads, TCRdb lists one entry per CDR3 protein and no DNA. The table for this sample gives about 260,000 distinct CDR3 sequences. The sample was blood T cells: a sorted CD56 or NKG2C T cell subset, CD4+ or CD8+ T cells, or bulk PBMC T cells (not recorded which). This receptor was taken from a man aged 18 to 30 in good health. The rearrangement links TRBV29-1 to TRBJ2-1; the TRBD2 assignment by TCRdb is unverifiable without DNA. The CDR3 sequence: CSTALAAYNEQFF.